This T cell receptor beta chain is from a study of blood T cell repertoires in COVID-19. V was pared by 6 bases and J by 1 base, with 9 bases between. The CDR3 is made up of 13 amino acids. In germline, CDR1 is LNHNV, CDR2 YYDKDF (reference sequence). As processed by the authors: From reference gene primer amplification, estimates of nucleated cell counts were derived. TCRdb's table, derived via immunoSEQ multiplex PCR, lists solely in-frame clones and lacks some. The D gene and trimming were derived from the DNA, and the V and J assignments and clone size from that table. Here the sample spans about 70,000 clones, 65% to 80% being singletons.

The sample taken for sequencing was peripheral blood. The sequence derives from an elderly woman with active or convalescent COVID-19. V is TRBV15 and J is TRBJ1-1; D not resolved. As DNA, the CDR3 is TGTGCCACCAGACCGAGACAGAACACTGAAGCTTTCTTT. As protein: CATRPRQNTEAFF.